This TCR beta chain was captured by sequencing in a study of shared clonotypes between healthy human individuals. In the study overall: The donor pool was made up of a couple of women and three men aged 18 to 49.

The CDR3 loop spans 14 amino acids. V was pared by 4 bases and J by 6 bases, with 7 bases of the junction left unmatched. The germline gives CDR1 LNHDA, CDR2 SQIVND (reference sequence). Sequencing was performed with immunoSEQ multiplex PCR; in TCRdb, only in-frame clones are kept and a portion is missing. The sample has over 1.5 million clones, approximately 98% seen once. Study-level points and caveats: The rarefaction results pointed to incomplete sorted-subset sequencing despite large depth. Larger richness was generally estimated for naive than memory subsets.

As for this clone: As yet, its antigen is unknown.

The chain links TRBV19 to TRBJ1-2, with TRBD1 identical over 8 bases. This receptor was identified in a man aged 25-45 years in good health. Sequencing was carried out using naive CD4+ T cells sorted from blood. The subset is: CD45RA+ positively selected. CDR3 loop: CASSKAGGSHGYTF. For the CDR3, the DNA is TGTGCCAGTAGTAAGGCAGGGGGCTCCCATGGCTACACCTTC.